The next 10 T cell receptor beta chains were all read from a single sample in a study of T-cell memory formation after mild COVID-19. One entry per CDR3 protein results from TCRdb running MiXCR on the 5' RACE reads. The sample contains more than 250,000 distinct CDR3 sequences, 15% to 20% of which appear only once. Sequencing used PBMCs or a T cell subset sorted from them (not recorded which). The receptors here all came from a man between 18 and 29 years old who had mild COVID-19 (a few samples of this study predate the infection). Cell type and time point are not known.

This clonotype has a count of ten or more. The chain couples TRBV12-3 or TRBV12-4 to TRBJ2-5; 9 positions match TRBD2. V shed 3 bases and J 2 bases; nucleotides not matched to a gene: 4. The CDR3 covers 15 residues. In DNA, the CDR3 is TGTGCCAGCAGTTTCCTAGCGGGGTCTCAAGAGACCCAGTACTTC. The encoded protein is CASSFLAGSQETQYF.

This chain links TRBV20-1 with TRBJ2-5; TRBD2 matches 13 bases. The germline V gene has CDR1 DFQATT and CDR2 SNEGSKA (reference sequence). After removal of 5 bases from V and 3 bases from J, the junction contained 3 bases not matched to a gene. CDR3 size: 14 residues. CDR3 protein: CSAVGLAGEETQYF. CDR3 coding DNA: TGCAGTGCTGTCGGACTAGCGGGGGAAGAGACCCAGTACTTC.

The rearrangement links TRBV5-1 to TRBJ2-3; 7 bases are shared with TRBD1. Trimming at V came to 5 bases and at J to 4 bases, leaving 10 bases not matched to a gene. Germline loops: CDR1 SGHRS, CDR2 YFSETQ. This CDR3 spans 15 amino acids. The CDR3 DNA is TGCGCCAGCAGTTCCGGGACAGTCAGCTCAGATACGCAGTATTTT. The encoded protein is CASSSGTVSSDTQYF.

This clonotype has only a few counts. J is TRBJ2-3 and V is TRBV11-2; 9 nucleotides align to TRBD2. Germline values: CDR1 SGHAT, CDR2 FQNNGV. The CDR3 has 18 residues. Trimming took 5 bases from V and 1 from J; bases not matched to a gene: 13. CDR3 sequence (DNA): TGTGCCAGCAGCCCCGCTAGCGGGGTGGCGTCGGGCACAGATACGCAGTATTTT. Its protein product is CASSPASGVASGTDTQYF.

This clonotype was found a few times. The chain combines TRBV20-1 with TRBJ2-1; 9 nucleotides line up with TRBD1. The V gene's germline CDR1 is DFQATT and CDR2 SNEGSKA (reference sequence). The CDR3 is 15 residues long. J lost 5 bases, V lost 5 bases, and 10 bases had no gene match. DNA of the CDR3: TGCAGTGCTGACCCCGGGACAGGGAAGGACAATGAGCAGTTCTTC. The encoded protein is CSADPGTGKDNEQFF.

The chain joins TRBV11-2 to TRBJ2-3, with TRBD2 matching 9 bases. Trimming cost V 2 bases and J 5 bases; bases outside gene matches: 5. This CDR3 has 15 amino acids. Germline V gene sequence: CDR1 SGHAT, CDR2 FQNNGV. CDR3 sequence (DNA): TGTGCCAGCAGCTTAAGGCGGGGGGGCCGAGATACGCAGTATTTT. Its translation is CASSLRRGGRDTQYF.

The V gene is TRBV6-5, the J gene TRBJ2-7; D is ambiguous. Germline values: CDR1 MNHEY, CDR2 SVGAGI. CDR3 length: 13 amino acids. Trimming removed 6 bases at V and 9 bases at J, with 18 bases between. The CDR3 loop is CASRPRGSLGQYF. CDR3 DNA sequence: TGTGCCAGCAGGCCACGAGGCAGTTTGGGGCAGTACTTC.

This clonotype occurred many times. The genes are TRBV6-2 or TRBV6-3 and TRBJ1-5; D is ambiguous. Trimming stripped 7 bases from V and 1 base from J, with 5 bases between. This CDR3 spans 12 amino acids. Per germline, CDR1 MNHEY and CDR2 SVGEGT. CDR3 nucleotides: TGTGCCAGCACAACAAGCAATCAGCCCCAGCATTTT. This translates into CASTTSNQPQHF.

The table lists this clonotype with a few counts. The chain uses TRBV6-5 and TRBJ2-1; 12 bases match TRBD2. CDR1 and CDR2 from the germline V gene are MNHEY and SVGAGI. V gave up 2 bases and J gave up 7 bases; unmatched junction bases: 3. CDR3 length: 15 amino acids. The CDR3, as DNA: TGTGCCAGCAGTTACGGGCTAGCGGGGGGGAATGAGCAGTTCTTC. Protein product: CASSYGLAGGNEQFF.

This clonotype has just a few counts. V is TRBV5-1 and J is TRBJ1-1; 7 nucleotides agree with TRBD1. The ends lost 4 bases at V and 3 bases at J; junction bases unmatched: 6. The CDR3 extends over 14 amino acids. Germline lookup yields CDR1 SGHRS and CDR2 YFSETQ. The DNA for the CDR3 is TGCGCCAGCAGCCTTACAGGGGTGGACACTGAAGCTTTCTTT. Its translation: CASSLTGVDTEAFF.